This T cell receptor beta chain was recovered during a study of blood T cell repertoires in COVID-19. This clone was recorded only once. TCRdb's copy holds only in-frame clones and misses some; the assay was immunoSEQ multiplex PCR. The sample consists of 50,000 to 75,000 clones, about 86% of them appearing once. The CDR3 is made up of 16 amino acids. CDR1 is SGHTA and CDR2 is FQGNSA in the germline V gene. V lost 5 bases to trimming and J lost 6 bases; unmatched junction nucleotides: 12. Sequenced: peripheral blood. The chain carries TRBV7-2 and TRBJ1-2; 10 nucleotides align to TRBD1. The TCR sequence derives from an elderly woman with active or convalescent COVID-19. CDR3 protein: CASSPRGQGPTDGYTF. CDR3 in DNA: TGTGCCAGCAGCCCACGGGGACAGGGGCCTACGGATGGCTACACCTTC.